This record concerns one T cell receptor (beta chain) sequence. This clone showed up just a few times. This receptor's antigen is unknown. No much larger clonotype is one base removed from it; base qualities were not supplied. The immunoSEQ Assay was the method used to sequence TCRbeta CDR3 regions. After extraction, genomic DNA underwent amplification by bias-controlled multiplex PCR, followed by high-throughput sequencing. The study's own analysis went as follows. To quantify the absolute abundance of each unique TCRbeta CDR3 region, sequences were collapsed and filtered. T cell fraction was estimated by normalization of TCRbeta template counts to usable DNA, with usable DNA being measured through amplification of reference genes present in all nucleated cells. Repertoire TCRs were annotated as SARS-CoV-2-specific when V gene, CDR3 amino acid sequence and J gene were exactly matched to a known reactive TCR set. MIRA supplied the reference SARS-CoV-2 TCR set, which was filtered for enrichment in COVID-19-positive ImmuneCODE repertoires so that public or cross-reactive TCRs were removed. Based on the MIRA antigens, annotated TCRs were further analysed at the level of specific ORF or position within ORF. Breadth was defined as annotated unique rearrangements over total unique productive rearrangements; depth was the summed frequency of those rearrangements. Two-sided Wilcoxon rank-sum tests were applied when comparing TCR breadth between groups. The table comes from immuneACCESS by way of TCRdb, which keeps in-frame sequences with V and J called. Part of the clones is missing from these tables; in studies checked, under half for an unresolved V gene and the rest for unknown reasons. V and J calls and clone size are those listed in that table; D and trimming were worked out from the DNA. The sample yields approximately 300,000 clones; around 84% were counted once. The top ten clones comprise more than 1.5% of the sample.

Looking up the germline V gene (reference sequence) yields CDR1 DFQATT and CDR2 SNEGSKA. From cysteine to phenylalanine, the CDR3 is 14 amino acids long. Only the CDR3 DNA is retained, 42 bases long and in frame from the first base. V is pared back by 3 bases and J by 4 bases, with 10 bases lying between the germline termini. This specimen's treatment or condition label, per the study, means: some 20 received Ad26.COV2.S at low or high dose, single or two shots; about five received placebo; per-sample allocation not given. Repertoires of vaccine and placebo recipients were sequenced from samples collected on day 63 after the first injection. In Cohort 1b, around 23 adults aged 18-55 years were enrolled at a single site in Boston, USA, between 29 July and 7 August 2020. As a vaccine, Ad26.COV2.S was a replication-incompetent adenovirus type 26 vector that expressed a prefusion-stabilized SARS-CoV-2 spike protein derived from the original Wuhan strain.

These data come from a study of Ad26.COV2.S vaccination and SARS-CoV-2 variants (dated by TCRdb to about 2021). At the level of the whole study: Donors in the vaccine arm were drawn from COV1001, a multicentre, randomized, double-blind, placebo-controlled phase I-IIa trial testing Ad26.COV2.S in healthy adults. Dosing of Ad26.COV2.S was intramuscular, at either 5x10^10 or 1x10^11 viral particles, delivered as one shot or as two shots spaced 56 days apart. TCRbeta repertoire sequencing served as the tool for gauging how specific and how broad the SARS-CoV-2-reactive T cell receptors were following Ad26.COV2.S vaccination. The TCR-sequenced set comprised around 30 samples: approximately 20 Ad26.COV2.S vaccine recipients, 5 placebo recipients and 8 SARS-CoV-2 convalescent individuals. Trial participants were randomized into five groups of five: low-dose or high-dose Ad26.COV2.S given once or twice, or placebo on both occasions. Blinding of investigators to trial group allocation was maintained during experiments and outcome assessment. Study-wide conclusions, independent of this receptor: The study was not powered to compare responses between vaccine doses or regimens. According to the authors, total T cell responses may have been underestimated by the TCR breadth and depth analyses. Vaccine and placebo recipients had comparable non-spike TCR breadth, which fits with the vaccine containing only spike. After vaccination, spike-specific CD8+ and CD4+ T cell responses were reported to show substantial breadth. Spike-specific TCR breadth was higher in Ad26.COV2.S recipients than in placebo recipients (P = 0.0014).

The input for sequencing was peripheral blood, taken in a trial of Ad26.COV2.S vaccine versus placebo. This receptor was taken from a person between 18 and 65 years old who received the Ad26.COV2.S COVID-19 vaccine or a placebo. The chain joins TRBV20-1 to TRBJ1-6, with the D gene call left open. The CDR3 here reads CSASRSQYNSPLHF. The DNA is TGCAGTGCTAGTAGGAGCCAGTATAATTCACCCCTCCACTTT.